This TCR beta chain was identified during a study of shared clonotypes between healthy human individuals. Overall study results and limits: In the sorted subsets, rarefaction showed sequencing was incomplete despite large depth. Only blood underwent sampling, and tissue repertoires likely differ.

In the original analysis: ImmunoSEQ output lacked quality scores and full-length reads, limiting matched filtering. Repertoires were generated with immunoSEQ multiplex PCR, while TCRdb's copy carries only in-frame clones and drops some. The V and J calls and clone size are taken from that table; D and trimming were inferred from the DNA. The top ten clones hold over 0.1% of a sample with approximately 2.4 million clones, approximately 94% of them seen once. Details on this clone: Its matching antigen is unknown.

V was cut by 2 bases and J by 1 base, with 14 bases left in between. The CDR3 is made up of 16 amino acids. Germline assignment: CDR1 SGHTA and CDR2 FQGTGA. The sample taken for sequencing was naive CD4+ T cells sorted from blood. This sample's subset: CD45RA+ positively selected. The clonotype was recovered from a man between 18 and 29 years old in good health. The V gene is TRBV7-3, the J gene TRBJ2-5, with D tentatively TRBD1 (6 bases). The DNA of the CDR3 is TGTGCCAGCAGCTTAGAGGGGGTCCTTGTCCAAGAGACCCAGTACTTC. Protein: CASSLEGVLVQETQYF.